One and the same sample provided the 21 T cell receptor beta chains below, sequenced in a study of CD8 T cells in ankylosing spondylitis. Using its own MiXCR run on the 5' RACE reads, TCRdb lists one record per CDR3 protein. The repertoire consists of fewer than 200,000 distinct CDR3 sequences, with around a tenth occurring once and the leading ten covering roughly 15%. The material sequenced was blood, either unsorted or a sorted T cell fraction (not recorded which). The receptors were gathered from a female donor with ankylosing spondylitis or in good health (not recorded which).

This clonotype occurred a few times. The chain links TRBV5-5 to TRBJ2-7, with D possibly called TRBD1 or TRBD2 (5 bases each). The CDR3 is made up of 16 amino acids. V lost 2 bases to trimming and J lost 0 bases, with 15 bases between them. Germline CDR1 reads SGHKS; CDR2 reads YYEKEE (reference sequence). The CDR3 DNA sequence: TGTGCCAGCAGCTTCTCCGGGACCCATAGCTCCTACGAGCAGTACTTC. Its translation is CASSFSGTHSSYEQYF.

The chain combines TRBV6-5 with TRBJ2-1; 7 bases are a match to TRBD2. Germline CDR1 reads MNHEY; CDR2 reads SVGAGI. This CDR3 has 18 residues. Trimming cost V 0 bases and J 5 bases; bases outside gene matches: 13. In DNA, the CDR3 is TGTGCCAGCAGTTACTCGATCTTGGGGGGAGGGCCCCACAATGAGCAGTTCTTC. It is translated as CASSYSILGGGPHNEQFF.

The table lists this clonotype with many counts. The gene calls are TRBV5-5 and TRBJ1-1; D uncertain. This CDR3 is 13 amino acids long. Trimming pared 0 bases from V and 4 bases from J, leaving 7 bases between. CDR1 and CDR2 (germline): SGHKS, YYEKEE (reference sequence). This CDR3 is CASSLVGSTEAFF. As DNA, the CDR3 is TGTGCCAGCAGCTTGGTAGGGAGCACTGAAGCTTTCTTT.

In its sample, this clonotype was seen many times. The chain employs TRBV6-1 and TRBJ1-1; D ambiguous. This CDR3 is built from 15 residues. Germline assignment: CDR1 MNHNS and CDR2 SASEGT. The germline V and J ends were trimmed by 0 bases and 4 bases, with 12 bases remaining between them. CDR3 region: CASSEAGQVRTEAFF. Written as DNA, the CDR3 is TGTGCCAGCAGTGAAGCCGGTCAGGTGCGCACTGAAGCTTTCTTT.

This chain connects TRBV28 to TRBJ2-7; D is unresolved. The CDR3 extends over 12 amino acids. Germline lookup yields CDR1 MDHEN and CDR2 SYDVKM. Trimming took off 3 bases at V and 3 bases at J, with 6 bases between the two ends. The CDR3 here is CASSFDVYEQYF. The CDR3 coding sequence is TGTGCCAGCAGTTTTGACGTCTACGAGCAGTACTTC.

The chain joins TRBV6-5 to TRBJ1-6; no clear D. The CDR3 loop spans 14 amino acids. Between the trimmed V and J ends, which lost 2 bases and 9 bases, there was a span of 11 bases. Per germline, CDR1 MNHEY and CDR2 SVGAGI. CDR3 amino acids: CASSYVSSGSPLHF. The CDR3 DNA sequence: TGTGCCAGCAGTTACGTCTCTTCGGGTTCACCCCTCCACTTT.

This rearrangement joins TRBV6-2 or TRBV6-3 to TRBJ2-1; possible D gene TRBD1, 5 bases. The germline gives CDR1 MNHEY, CDR2 SVGEGT. V was pared by 10 bases and J by 8 bases, with 12 bases between. CDR3 length equals 11 residues. The CDR3 DNA reads as TGTGCCACCGGCCTGGGGCATGAGCAGTTCTTC. It translates to CATGLGHEQFF.

This clonotype has ten or more counts. The chain is built from TRBV6-5 and TRBJ1-2; D gene ambiguous. Germline lookup yields CDR1 MNHEY and CDR2 SVGAGI. The CDR3 loop spans 12 amino acids. Trimming left V 2 bases short and J 5 bases short, with 6 bases between. The CDR3 sequence: CASSYDSYGYTF. CDR3 in DNA: TGTGCCAGCAGTTACGATAGTTATGGCTACACCTTC.

This clonotype has only a few counts. The V and J genes are TRBV15 and TRBJ1-4; D ambiguous. Between the trimmed V and J ends, which lost 5 bases and 8 bases, there was a span of 12 bases. CDR3 size: 13 residues. CDR1 is LNHNV, CDR2 YYDKDF, per germline (reference sequence). This CDR3 is CATSGPRREKLFF. Written as DNA, the CDR3 is TGTGCCACCAGCGGCCCCCGGCGGGAAAAACTGTTTTTT. The variable domain in full, with the rest retrieved from reference TRBV15 and TRBJ1-4, is DAMVIQNPRYQVTQFGKPVTLSCSQTLNHNVMYWYQQKSSQAPKLLFHYYDKDFNNEADTPDNFQSRRPNTSFCFLDIRSPGLGDTAMYLCATSGPRREKLFFGSGTQLSVL.

This clonotype appeared a few times. The chain couples TRBV12-5 to TRBJ2-1; D gene ambiguous. This CDR3 is built from 12 residues. V lost 6 bases to trimming and J lost 6 bases, with 9 bases between them. Germline lookup yields CDR1 LGHNT and CDR2 FRNRAP. CDR3 amino acids: CASGPHSNEQFF. In DNA form, the CDR3 reads TGTGCTAGTGGGCCTCATTCCAATGAGCAGTTCTTC.

This clonotype was detected a few times. The chain has TRBV15 and TRBJ2-1; TRBD2 is a possible D gene (7 bases). The CDR3 is made up of 15 amino acids. V was pared by 3 bases and J by 2 bases, with 11 bases between. The germline gives CDR1 LNHNV, CDR2 YYDKDF (reference sequence). Written as DNA, the CDR3 is TGTGCCACCAGCAGCCGGGGGGCAGCCTACAATGAGCAGTTCTTC. Its protein is CATSSRGAAYNEQFF.

The genes are TRBV20-1 and TRBJ2-3, with D perhaps given as TRBD1 or TRBD2 (6 bases each). This CDR3 comprises 12 residues. V was trimmed by 6 bases and J by 5 bases, leaving 12 bases between them. From germline, CDR1 is DFQATT and CDR2 SNEGSKA (reference sequence). The CDR3 DNA is TGCAGTGCCAGTGAGGGGGGAGATACGCAGTATTTT. The encoded protein is CSASEGGDTQYF.

This clonotype occurred a few times. The CDR3, as DNA: TGTGCCAGCTCACCGACCACCACCGAGCAGTACTTC. It translates to CASSPTTTEQYF. The V and J genes are TRBV18 and TRBJ2-7; no clear D. The CDR3 has 12 amino acids. V lost 3 bases and J lost 6, with 9 bases in between. The germline V gene encodes CDR1 KGHSH and CDR2 LQKENI.

This clonotype occurred a few times. The CDR3 DNA follows: TGTGCCAGCAGTTTCGGGCGGTATACTGAAGCTTTCTTT. Protein: CASSFGRYTEAFF. The V gene is TRBV12-3 or TRBV12-4, the J gene TRBJ1-1; no clear D gene. The CDR3 is 13 residues long. V shed 3 bases and J shed 5 bases, with 10 bases lying between them.

The table lists this clonotype with a few counts. V gene TRBV11-3 combines with J gene TRBJ2-2; TRBD1 agrees at 9 bases. Germline V gene sequence: CDR1 SGHNT, CDR2 YENEEA. This CDR3 contains 16 residues. V dropped 5 bases and J dropped 3; count of bases not matched to a gene: 7. In DNA form, the CDR3 reads TGTGCCAGCAGCCCATACAGGGGGCCGGACACCGGGGAGCTGTTTTTT. This gives the protein CASSPYRGPDTGELFF.

This clonotype has more than one count but fewer than ten. The chain recombines TRBV11-3 with TRBJ2-3, with 7 bases matching TRBD1. Looked up from germline, CDR1 is SGHNT and CDR2 is YENEEA. Losses at the gene ends were 4 bases for V and 5 bases for J; bases not matched to a gene: 6. The CDR3 is 14 residues long. CDR3 in DNA: TGTGCCAGCAGCTCGATGGACAGGCGAGATACGCAGTATTTT. Amino acid sequence: CASSSMDRRDTQYF.

This chain uses TRBV27 with TRBJ2-4; D gene uncertain. This CDR3 is built from 17 residues. CDR1 and CDR2 from the germline V gene are MNHEY and SMNVEV (reference sequence). The V end lost 3 bases, the J end lost 0 bases, and 15 bases lay between the germline ends. The DNA of the CDR3 is TGTGCCAGCAGTTTGAGTGGCGTGCAGGTAGCCAAAAACATTCAGTACTTC. Protein product: CASSLSGVQVAKNIQYF.

This chain connects TRBV29-1 to TRBJ2-1; 8 nucleotides align to TRBD2. This CDR3 is 14 amino acids long. Germline assignment: CDR1 SQVTM and CDR2 ANQGSEA. Trimming at V came to 3 bases and at J to 5 bases, leaving 6 bases not matched to a gene. CDR3 coding DNA: TGCAGCGTTGATGCCCTAGCGGGCAACAATGAGCAGTTCTTC. It yields the protein CSVDALAGNNEQFF.

The V and J genes are TRBV6-2 or TRBV6-3 and TRBJ2-7, with D possibly being TRBD1 (7 bases). Germline V gene lookup returns CDR1 MNHEY and CDR2 SVGEGT. The CDR3 has 12 amino acids. Trimming took 8 bases from V and 4 from J, leaving 12 bases between them. DNA for the CDR3: TGTGCCAGCGGCGGGACAGCTTACGAGCAGTACTTC. It encodes CASGGTAYEQYF.

This rearrangement joins TRBV27 to TRBJ2-1; no clear D gene. The CDR3 is 13 residues long. Trimming cost V 3 bases and J 7 bases, with 10 bases left between them. The V gene's germline CDR1 is MNHEY and CDR2 SMNVEV (reference sequence). CDR3 nucleotide sequence: TGTGCCAGCAGTTTCCTAAGGGCGAATGAGCAGTTCTTC. This codes for CASSFLRANEQFF.

This clonotype occurred a few times. The J gene is TRBJ2-2, the V gene TRBV11-1, with D unclear. CDR1 SGHAT and CDR2 FQDESV come from the germline V gene (reference sequence). Trimming cost V 4 bases and J 2 bases, with 11 bases left between them. This CDR3 comprises 15 residues. CDR3 amino acids: CASSYIISNTGELFF. DNA for the CDR3: TGTGCCAGCAGCTACATTATAAGCAACACCGGGGAGCTGTTTTTT. The whole variable domain, filled in from reference TRBV11-1 and TRBJ2-2, reads EAEVAQSPRYKITEKSQAVAFWCDPISGHATLYWYRQILGQGPELLVQFQDESVVDDSQLPKDRFSAERLKGVDSTLKIQPAELGDSAMYLCASSYIISNTGELFFGEGSRLTVL.